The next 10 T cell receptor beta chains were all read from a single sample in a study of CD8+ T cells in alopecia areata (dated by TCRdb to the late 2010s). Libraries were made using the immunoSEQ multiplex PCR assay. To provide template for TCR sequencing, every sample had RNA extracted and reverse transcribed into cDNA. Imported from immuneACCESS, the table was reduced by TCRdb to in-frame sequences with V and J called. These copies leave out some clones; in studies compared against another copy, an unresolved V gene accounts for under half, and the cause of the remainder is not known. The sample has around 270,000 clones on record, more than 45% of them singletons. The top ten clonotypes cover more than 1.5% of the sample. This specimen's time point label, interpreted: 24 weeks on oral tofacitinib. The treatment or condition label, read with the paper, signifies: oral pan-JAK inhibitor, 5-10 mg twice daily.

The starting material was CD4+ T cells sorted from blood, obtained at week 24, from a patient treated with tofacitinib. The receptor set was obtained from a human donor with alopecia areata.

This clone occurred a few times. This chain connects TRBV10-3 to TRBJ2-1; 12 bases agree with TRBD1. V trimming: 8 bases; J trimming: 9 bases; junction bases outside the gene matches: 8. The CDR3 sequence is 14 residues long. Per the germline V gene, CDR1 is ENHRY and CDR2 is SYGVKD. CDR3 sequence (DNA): TGTGCCATCCCCACGGGACAGGGGGCCGGTGAGCAGTTCTTC. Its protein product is CAIPTGQGAGEQFF.

The CDR3 coding sequence is TGCAGCGTTGGACCTCGGGGCGGTGAAGCTTTCTTT. It specifies CSVGPRGGEAFF. The chain joins TRBV29-1 to TRBJ1-1, with D perhaps matching TRBD1 (5 bases). Germline V CDR1 and CDR2: SQVTM, ANQGSEA. V lost 4 bases and J lost 7, with 13 bases in between. There are 12 residues in the CDR3.

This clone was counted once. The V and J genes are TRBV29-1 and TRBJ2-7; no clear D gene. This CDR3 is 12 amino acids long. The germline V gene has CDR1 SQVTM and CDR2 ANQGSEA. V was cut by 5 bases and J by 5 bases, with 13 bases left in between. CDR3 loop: CSVRRSANEQYF. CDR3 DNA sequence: TGCAGCGTTCGTAGGAGCGCGAACGAGCAGTACTTC.

In DNA, the CDR3 is TGCAGCGTTGAAGCCGGGACAGGGGGCGTCGGAGAGACCCAGTACTTC. Amino acid sequence: CSVEAGTGGVGETQYF. V usage is TRBV29-1 and J usage is TRBJ2-5, with 12 positions matching TRBD1. The CDR3 is 16 residues long. V was clipped by 1 base and J by 4 bases; unmatched bases: 7. The V gene's germline CDR1 is SQVTM and CDR2 ANQGSEA.

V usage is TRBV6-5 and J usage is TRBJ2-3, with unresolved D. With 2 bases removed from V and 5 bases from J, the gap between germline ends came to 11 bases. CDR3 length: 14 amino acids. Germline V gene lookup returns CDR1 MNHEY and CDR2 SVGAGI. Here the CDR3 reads CASSYARAGDTQYF. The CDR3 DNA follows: TGTGCCAGCAGTTACGCCCGCGCCGGAGATACGCAGTATTTT.

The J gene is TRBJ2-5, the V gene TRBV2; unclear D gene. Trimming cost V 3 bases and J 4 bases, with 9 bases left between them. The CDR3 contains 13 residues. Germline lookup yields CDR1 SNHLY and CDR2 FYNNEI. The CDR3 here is CASSDGVGETQYF. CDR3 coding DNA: TGTGCCAGCAGTGATGGGGTGGGAGAGACCCAGTACTTC.

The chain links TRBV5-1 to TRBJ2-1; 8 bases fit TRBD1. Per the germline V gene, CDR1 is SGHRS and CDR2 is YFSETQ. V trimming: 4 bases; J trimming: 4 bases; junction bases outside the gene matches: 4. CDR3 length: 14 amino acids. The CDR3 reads CASSRDRQYNEQFF. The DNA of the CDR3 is TGCGCCAGCAGCAGGGACAGGCAATACAATGAGCAGTTCTTC.

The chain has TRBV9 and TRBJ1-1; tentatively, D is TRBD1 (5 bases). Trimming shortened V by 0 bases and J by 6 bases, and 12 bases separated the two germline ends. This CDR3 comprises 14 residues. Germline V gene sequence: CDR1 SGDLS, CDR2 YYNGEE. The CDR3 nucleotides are TGTGCCAGCAGCGTAGCTGGGGGGATCGCTGAAGCTTTCTTT. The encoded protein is CASSVAGGIAEAFF.

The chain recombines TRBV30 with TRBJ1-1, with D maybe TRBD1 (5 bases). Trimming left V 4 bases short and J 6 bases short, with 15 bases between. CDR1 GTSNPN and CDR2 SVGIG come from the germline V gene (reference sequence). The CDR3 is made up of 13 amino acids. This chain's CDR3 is CAWKMGPAPEAFF. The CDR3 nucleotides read TGTGCCTGGAAAATGGGGCCGGCCCCTGAAGCTTTCTTT.

The chain's CDR3 is CASSQPRGGPDTQYF. In nucleotides, the CDR3 is TGTGCCAGCAGCCAACCGCGGGGGGGTCCAGATACGCAGTATTTT. The gene calls are TRBV14 and TRBJ2-3, with 9 bases that match TRBD2. Germline values: CDR1 SGHDN, CDR2 FVKESK. This CDR3 is 15 amino acids long. The V gene end was trimmed by 2 bases and the J gene end by 4 bases; junction bases not matched to a gene: 4. The full variable domain, rest sourced from reference TRBV14 and TRBJ2-3, is EAGVTQFPSHSVIEKGQTVTLRCDPISGHDNLYWYRRVMGKEIKFLLHFVKESKQDESGMPNNRFLAERTGGTYSTLKVQPAELEDSGVYFCASSQPRGGPDTQYFGPGTRLTVL.